These 28 T cell receptor beta chains were all obtained from the same sample, sequenced in a study of identifying expanded T cells in peripheral blood. TCRdb's table, derived via immunoSEQ multiplex PCR, lists solely in-frame clones and lacks some. The sample consists of tens of thousands of clones, about 87% of them appearing once. Sequencing used blood. The receptor set was obtained from a person between 18 and 75 years old in good health.

The V and J genes are TRBV25-1 and TRBJ2-5, with D possibly TRBD1 on 6 matching bases. Trimming took 7 bases from V and 0 from J, leaving 15 bases between them. This CDR3 has 15 amino acids. Germline lookup yields CDR1 MGHDK and CDR2 SYGVNS. The CDR3 loop reads CASTGARGDQETQYF. The CDR3 nucleotides read TGTGCCAGCACAGGGGCCCGGGGTGACCAAGAGACCCAGTACTTC.

The rearrangement links TRBV30 to TRBJ1-6; 10 positions agree with TRBD1. CDR1 is GTSNPN, CDR2 SVGIG, per germline (reference sequence). CDR3 length: 14 residues. Trimming removed 2 bases from V and 10 bases from J; junction bases left unmatched: 5. In DNA, the CDR3 is TGTGCCTGGAGTCCTGGGACAGGGGAATCACCCCTCCACTTT. It codes for CAWSPGTGESPLHF. Full variable domain (rest looked up from reference TRBV30 and TRBJ1-6): SQTIHQWPATLVQPVGSPLSLECTVEGTSNPNLYWYRQAAGRGLQLLFYSVGIGQISSEVPQNLSASRPQDRQFILSSKKLLLSDSGFYLCAWSPGTGESPLHFGNGTRLTVT.

The chain recombines TRBV6-5 with TRBJ2-3; D is perhaps TRBD1 (6 bases). V was shortened by 6 bases and J by 1 base, with 8 bases between the two germline ends. This CDR3 spans 13 amino acids. Germline V gene lookup returns CDR1 MNHEY and CDR2 SVGAGI. The CDR3 region is CASRRQGTDTQYF. For the CDR3, the DNA is TGTGCCAGCAGGCGACAGGGCACAGATACGCAGTATTTT.

The J gene is TRBJ2-7, the V gene TRBV29-1; D uncertain. Germline V gene lookup returns CDR1 SQVTM and CDR2 ANQGSEA. V lost 7 bases to trimming and J lost 0 bases, with 10 bases between them. CDR3 length: 12 residues. The chain's CDR3 is CSGGPSSYEQYF. The CDR3 DNA reads TGCAGCGGGGGTCCGAGCTCCTACGAGCAGTACTTC.

The chain uses TRBV19 and TRBJ2-1; maybe TRBD1 (6 bases). Trimming took off 1 base at V and 3 bases at J, with 7 bases between the two ends. Germline-derived CDR1 and CDR2 are LNHDA and SQIVND (reference sequence). The CDR3 is 14 residues long. The CDR3, as DNA: TGTGCCAGTAGTATAGGGACAGTCTACAATGAGCAGTTCTTC. It translates to CASSIGTVYNEQFF.

This chain links TRBV5-5 with TRBJ2-5; 14 bases are a match to TRBD2. Losses at the gene ends were 4 bases for V and 5 bases for J; bases not matched to a gene: 7. Germline assignment: CDR1 SGHKS and CDR2 YYEKEE (reference sequence). The CDR3 extends over 16 amino acids. CDR3 region: CASSPTSGGAAETQYF. CDR3 coding DNA: TGTGCCAGCAGCCCGACTAGCGGGGGGGCCGCGGAGACCCAGTACTTC.

The V gene is TRBV10-3, the J gene TRBJ2-3; 8 bases align to TRBD2. Trimming cost V 5 bases and J 4 bases; bases outside gene matches: 11. The CDR3 extends over 16 amino acids. Per the germline V gene, CDR1 is ENHRY and CDR2 is SYGVKD. The CDR3 is CAISSPLSGSSDTQYF. The CDR3 DNA sequence: TGTGCCATCAGTTCCCCCCTGAGCGGGAGTTCAGATACGCAGTATTTT.

The J gene is TRBJ2-2, the V gene TRBV10-3; 12 bases align to TRBD2. V lost 6 bases, J lost 3 bases, and 5 bases stayed unmatched. Looked up from germline, CDR1 is ENHRY and CDR2 is SYGVKD. The CDR3 sequence is 16 residues long. In DNA, the CDR3 is TGTGCCATCAGCCGACTAGCGGGGGACTACACCGGGGAGCTGTTTTTT. It translates to CAISRLAGDYTGELFF.

CDR3 residues: CASPTHSNQPQHF. The DNA of the CDR3 is TGTGCCAGCCCGACCCATAGCAATCAGCCCCAGCATTTT. The chain has TRBV6-6 and TRBJ1-5; D is ambiguous. This CDR3 comprises 13 residues. The germline gives CDR1 MNHNY, CDR2 SVGAGI (reference sequence). V was pared by 8 bases and J by 0 bases, with 8 bases between.

The chain employs TRBV6-1 and TRBJ2-3, with D possibly being TRBD1 (6 bases). CDR1 and CDR2 from the germline V gene are MNHNS and SASEGT. The CDR3 consists of 14 residues. Trimming removed 6 bases at V and 0 bases at J, with 10 bases between. This chain's CDR3 is CASRAGASTDTQYF. In nucleotides, the CDR3 is TGTGCCAGCAGGGCAGGGGCTAGCACAGATACGCAGTATTTT.

The chain combines TRBV27 with TRBJ2-5; TRBD1 or TRBD2 may be the D gene (5 bases each). Trimming cost V 7 bases and J 5 bases, with 20 bases left between them. This CDR3 comprises 15 residues. The V gene's germline CDR1 is MNHEY and CDR2 SMNVEV (reference sequence). The CDR3 coding sequence is TGTGCCAGCAAGGAGATTCTTGGGGGTATGGAGACCCAGTACTTC. Protein: CASKEILGGMETQYF.

This clone occurred once. The J gene is TRBJ1-5, the V gene TRBV4-1; 10 nucleotides align to TRBD1. The V and J ends lost 5 bases and 7 bases, in that order; junction bases with no gene match: 2. The germline V gene has CDR1 MGHRA and CDR2 YSYEKL. The CDR3 has 13 amino acids. CDR3 coding DNA: TGCGCCAGCAGCTGGGACAGGGGACAGCCCCAGCATTTT. Translating it yields CASSWDRGQPQHF.

The chain couples TRBV5-1 to TRBJ2-7, with a possible D match to TRBD1 (6 bases). V dropped 4 bases and J dropped 6 bases, with 17 bases sitting between them. CDR3 length: 14 residues. Germline V gene data show CDR1 as SGHRS and CDR2 as YFSETQ. DNA of the CDR3: TGCGCCAGCAGCCTACGGGTGGGGGCCGGCGAGCAGTACTTC. Encoded protein: CASSLRVGAGEQYF.

The rearrangement uses TRBV6-6 and TRBJ2-5; tentatively, D is TRBD1 (6 bases). V was pared by 3 bases and J by 5 bases, with 16 bases between. This CDR3 contains 15 residues. Germline V gives CDR1 MNHNY, CDR2 SVGAGI (reference sequence). CDR3 protein: CASSYTKTGIETQYF. Written as DNA, the CDR3 is TGTGCCAGCAGTTATACCAAAACAGGGATTGAGACCCAGTACTTC.

The chain links TRBV28 to TRBJ1-4; TRBD1 is a possible D gene (6 bases). Germline assignment: CDR1 MDHEN and CDR2 SYDVKM. V lost 1 base and J 3 bases, leaving 18 bases between the germline ends. The CDR3 has 18 amino acids. The CDR3 DNA reads as TGTGCCAGCAGTTTATCCCAATCCCGGACAGAGCCTAATGAAAAACTGTTTTTT. It encodes CASSLSQSRTEPNEKLFF.

The chain links TRBV7-9 to TRBJ2-7; D is unclear. CDR1 and CDR2 from the germline V gene are SEHNR and FQNEAQ (reference sequence). Trimming removed 4 bases from V and 0 bases from J, with 7 bases in between. This CDR3 has 13 residues. The CDR3 bases are TGTGCCAGCAGCTACAGCGTCTCCTACGAGCAGTACTTC. Translation gives CASSYSVSYEQYF.

This clone was picked up one time. The V and J genes are TRBV27 and TRBJ1-1, with TRBD1 matching 8 bases. V lost 7 bases, J lost 2 bases, and 6 bases stayed unmatched. The CDR3 totals 14 residues. CDR1 MNHEY and CDR2 SMNVEV come from the germline V gene (reference sequence). The CDR3: CASTLTGGNTEAFF. The CDR3 DNA is TGTGCCAGCACCCTAACAGGGGGAAACACTGAAGCTTTCTTT.

V usage is TRBV15 and J usage is TRBJ2-7; 7 positions match TRBD1. The CDR3 length is 14 residues. Germline V CDR1 and CDR2: LNHNV, YYDKDF (reference sequence). With V trimmed by 0 bases and J by 5 bases, 4 bases remained unmatched. The CDR3 sequence: CATSRDWTGNEQYF. CDR3 DNA sequence: TGTGCCACCAGCAGAGATTGGACAGGCAACGAGCAGTACTTC.

The J gene is TRBJ2-3, the V gene TRBV6-4; no reliable D call. Trimming took 2 bases from V and 2 from J, leaving 5 bases between them. Germline V gene lookup returns CDR1 MRHNA and CDR2 SNTAGT. The length of the CDR3 is 13 residues. CDR3 nucleotides: TGTGCCAGCAGTGACCGGGTCACAGATACGCAGTATTTT. It encodes CASSDRVTDTQYF.

Here the CDR3 reads CASSLRRSTLSTDTQYF. The CDR3 DNA is TGTGCCAGCAGTTTACGCAGAAGTACGCTTAGCACAGATACGCAGTATTTT. The J gene is TRBJ2-3, the V gene TRBV28; D gene ambiguous. The CDR3 length is 17 residues. Between the trimmed V and J ends, which lost 2 bases and 0 bases, there was a span of 15 bases. The germline gives CDR1 MDHEN, CDR2 SYDVKM.

The V call is TRBV4-3, the J call TRBJ1-4; D is unresolved. Trimming stripped 0 bases from V and 2 bases from J, with 10 bases between. CDR3 length: 16 amino acids. CDR1 LGHNA and CDR2 YSLEER come from the germline V gene. CDR3 amino acids: CASSQDNKGTNEKLFF. As DNA, the CDR3 is TGCGCCAGCAGCCAAGATAACAAAGGGACTAATGAAAAACTGTTTTTT.

In this sample, this clone turned up many times. The chain employs TRBV2 and TRBJ1-3; unclear D gene. Per germline, CDR1 SNHLY and CDR2 FYNNEI. CDR3 size: 13 residues. Deletions cut 6 bases from V and 0 bases from J, with 6 bases between. CDR3 coding DNA: TGTGCCAGCAGCCAGATCTCTGGAAACACCATATATTTT. Amino acid sequence: CASSQISGNTIYF.

The V call is TRBV30, the J call TRBJ1-6; the match to TRBD1 covers 9 bases. Germline lookup yields CDR1 GTSNPN and CDR2 SVGIG (reference sequence). This CDR3 is built from 15 residues. With V trimmed by 0 bases and J by 9 bases, 6 bases remained unmatched. The CDR3 nucleotides are TGTGCCTGGAGTGTACCGGGACAGGGTTTTTCACCCCTCCACTTT. Protein: CAWSVPGQGFSPLHF.

The chain links TRBV7-9 to TRBJ2-2; the D is unclear. The V gene's germline CDR1 is SEHNR and CDR2 FQNEAQ (reference sequence). This CDR3 is built from 14 residues. V was shortened by 3 bases and J by 0 bases, with 5 bases between the two germline ends. This CDR3 is CASSLTSNTGELFF. The CDR3 DNA follows: TGTGCCAGCAGCTTGACTTCGAACACCGGGGAGCTGTTTTTT.

The V and J genes are TRBV19 and TRBJ2-5, with 10 bases lining up with TRBD1. The CDR3 runs 15 residues. J lost 1 base, V lost 5 bases, and 4 bases had no gene match. Germline V lookup: CDR1 LNHDA, CDR2 SQIVND (reference sequence). This CDR3 is CASSRDRGTQETQYF. In DNA form, the CDR3 reads TGTGCCAGTAGTCGGGACAGGGGAACCCAAGAGACCCAGTACTTC.

The chain uses TRBV18 and TRBJ2-2; 10 bases are shared with TRBD1. The germline V gene has CDR1 KGHSH and CDR2 LQKENI. V shed 4 bases, J shed 4 bases, and the junction held 12 bases outside the gene matches. The CDR3 length is 18 residues. The CDR3: CASSQSTGGAFGTGELFF. In nucleotides, the CDR3 is TGTGCCAGCTCACAATCGACAGGGGGCGCGTTCGGCACCGGGGAGCTGTTTTTT.

The V call is TRBV6-4, the J call TRBJ2-1; perhaps TRBD2 as D (6 bases). CDR3 size: 13 residues. Trimming stripped 4 bases from V and 9 bases from J, with 13 bases between. CDR1 MRHNA and CDR2 SNTAGT come from the germline V gene. As DNA, the CDR3 is TGTGCCAGCAGTGCGACTAGATCGGGTGAGCAGTTCTTC. It yields the protein CASSATRSGEQFF.

This clone was detected once. This chain links TRBV7-8 with TRBJ2-3, with TRBD1 identical over 9 bases. With 0 bases clipped from V and 8 bases from J, the junction kept 9 bases outside the gene matches. Germline CDR1 SGHVS, CDR2 FQNEAQ. The CDR3 is made up of 16 amino acids. CDR3 residues: CASSLANTGGPGTQYF. DNA for the CDR3: TGTGCCAGCAGCTTAGCGAATACAGGGGGCCCAGGTACGCAGTATTTT. Together with reference TRBV7-8 and TRBJ2-3, the CDR3 gives the full variable domain: GAGVSQSPRYKVAKRGQDVALRCDPISGHVSLFWYQQALGQGPEFLTYFQNEAQLDKSGLPSDRFFAERPEGSVSTLKIQRTQQEDSAVYLCASSLANTGGPGTQYFGPGTRLTVL.